This entry lists 16 T cell receptor beta chains sequenced from one sample in a study of cytomegalovirus exposure and HLA in healthy donors. Both 60 Vbeta primers and 13 Jbeta primers went into the PCR. The data were produced by immunoSEQ multiplex PCR, yet TCRdb's version contains in-frame clones alone and is incomplete. Of more than 150,000 clones listed, roughly 87% are singletons. Sample: PBMCs. All receptors come from a girl less than two years old in good health and CMV-seronegative.

This rearrangement joins TRBV18 to TRBJ1-1; a possible D gene is TRBD1 (6 bases). Germline CDR1 and CDR2: KGHSH and LQKENI. The CDR3 is 16 amino acids. V was trimmed by 3 bases and J by 3 bases, leaving 17 bases between them. The CDR3 bases are TGTGCCAGCTCACCGGCAGGGGCCCGTCGGGACACTGAAGCTTTCTTT. It translates to CASSPAGARRDTEAFF.

The chain couples TRBV10-3 to TRBJ2-5; 12 positions agree with TRBD1. The CDR3 contains 14 residues. CDR1 is ENHRY and CDR2 is SYGVKD in the germline V gene. The junction had 2 bases not matched to a gene; V was cut back by 4 bases and J by 5 bases. DNA for the CDR3: TGTGCCATCAGTGGGGACAGGGGGCTTGAGACCCAGTACTTC. Amino acid sequence: CAISGDRGLETQYF.

The chain carries TRBV14 and TRBJ2-1, with 10 nucleotides matching TRBD1. Germline lookup yields CDR1 SGHDN and CDR2 FVKESK. The CDR3 is made up of 18 amino acids. J lost 2 bases, V lost 2 bases, and 9 bases had no gene match. CDR3 sequence: CASSQRTRGTGAYNEQFF. Written as DNA, the CDR3 is TGTGCCAGCAGCCAAAGAACAAGGGGGACAGGGGCCTACAATGAGCAGTTCTTC.

The gene calls are TRBV27 and TRBJ1-1, with 9 positions matching TRBD1. Germline CDR1 MNHEY, CDR2 SMNVEV (reference sequence). The V gene end was trimmed by 1 base and the J gene end by 3 bases; junction bases not matched to a gene: 6. The length of the CDR3 is 16 residues. CDR3 sequence: CASSLYWGQGDTEAFF. The CDR3 DNA follows: TGTGCCAGCAGTTTATATTGGGGACAGGGTGACACTGAAGCTTTCTTT.

The sample holds one count of this clone. CDR3 amino acids: CASSSTSGPSNEQFF. CDR3 in DNA: TGTGCCAGCAGCTCGACTAGCGGGCCGTCCAATGAGCAGTTCTTC. V and J are TRBV7-9 and TRBJ2-1, with 10 bases fitting TRBD2. The V and J ends lost 4 bases and 6 bases, in that order; junction bases with no gene match: 6. This CDR3 has 15 amino acids. Germline V gives CDR1 SEHNR, CDR2 FQNEAQ (reference sequence).

The chain combines TRBV5-1 with TRBJ2-1; the D is unclear. The V end lost 0 bases, the J end lost 0 bases, and 10 bases lay between the germline ends. Germline loops: CDR1 SGHRS, CDR2 YFSETQ. The CDR3 spans 16 residues. The CDR3 DNA follows: TGCGCCAGCAGCTTGGCCAGGCCCAGCTCCTACAATGAGCAGTTCTTC. Translation gives CASSLARPSSYNEQFF.

The rearrangement joins TRBV5-4 to TRBJ1-1; 8 bases line up with TRBD1. Looked up from germline, CDR1 is SGHNT and CDR2 is YYREEE (reference sequence). The V segment lost 2 bases and the J segment 1 base; nucleotides outside the gene matches: 4. This CDR3 region has 15 residues. The CDR3 DNA reads as TGTGCCAGCAGCTTTCCCGGACAGGGGAACACTGAAGCTTTCTTT. It yields the protein CASSFPGQGNTEAFF. Using reference TRBV5-4 and TRBJ1-1 for the parts outside the CDR3, the full variable domain is ETGVTQSPTHLIKTRGQQVTLRCSSQSGHNTVSWYQQALGQGPQFIFQYYREEENGRGNFPPRFSGLQFPNYSSELNVNALELDDSALYLCASSFPGQGNTEAFFGQGTRLTVV.

The chain carries TRBV6-5 and TRBJ1-4, with D maybe TRBD1 (5 bases). V lost 7 bases to trimming and J lost 3 bases, with 15 bases between them. The CDR3 runs 15 residues. CDR1 and CDR2 from the germline V gene are MNHEY and SVGAGI. The CDR3 sequence is CASKEGRVSNEKLFF. DNA of the CDR3: TGTGCCAGCAAGGAGGGGAGGGTATCTAATGAAAAACTGTTTTTT.

The chain combines TRBV29-1 with TRBJ2-6, with D possibly matching TRBD2 (6 bases). CDR3 size: 15 residues. Germline V gene sequence: CDR1 SQVTM, CDR2 ANQGSEA. V was trimmed by 3 bases and J by 1 base, leaving 10 bases between them. In nucleotides, the CDR3 is TGCAGCGTTGAGGGGGACTTATCTGGGGCCAACGTCCTGACTTTC. Residues: CSVEGDLSGANVLTF.

This clone has more than one count but fewer than ten. CDR3 protein: CASTLLAEAYEQYF. The CDR3 coding sequence is TGTGCCAGCACCTTACTAGCGGAGGCCTACGAGCAGTACTTC. V and J are TRBV6-1 and TRBJ2-7; TRBD2 agrees at 8 bases. Germline CDR1 and CDR2: MNHNS and SASEGT. The CDR3 contains 14 residues. The junction had 7 bases not matched to a gene; V was cut back by 7 bases and J by 2 bases.

V and J are TRBV10-3 and TRBJ2-5, with 7 nucleotides matching TRBD1. The J call may be incorrect, as the DNA end agrees better with TRBJ2-7. The CDR3 covers 12 residues. The germline gives CDR1 ENHRY, CDR2 SYGVKD. CDR3 loop: CAISLQGYEQYF. Here the CDR3 DNA reads TGTGCCATCAGCCTACAGGGGTACGAGCAGTACTTC.

V gene TRBV7-2 combines with J gene TRBJ2-4, with 8 bases identical to TRBD2. Germline trimming cut 1 base from V and 8 bases from J; bases unmatched to any gene: 4. Germline CDR1 SGHTA, CDR2 FQGNSA. The CDR3 is made up of 14 amino acids. This CDR3 is CASSLGLARDIQYF. The CDR3 DNA reads as TGTGCCAGCAGCTTAGGACTAGCGAGGGACATTCAGTACTTC.

This clone showed up just a few times. The chain employs TRBV29-1 and TRBJ2-4; 8 bases fit TRBD2. The germline V gene has CDR1 SQVTM and CDR2 ANQGSEA. The CDR3 has 16 residues. J lost 5 bases, V lost 3 bases, and 12 bases had no gene match. The CDR3 region has the DNA TGCAGCGTTGACGGGGGGGACCGAAGCAGTCAAAACATTCAGTACTTC. It specifies CSVDGGDRSSQNIQYF.

The rearrangement links TRBV5-1 to TRBJ2-3, with TRBD2 matching over 11 bases. Trimming took 3 bases from V and 2 from J; bases not matched to a gene: 2. Germline CDR1 reads SGHRS; CDR2 reads YFSETQ. CDR3 length equals 15 residues. The CDR3 loop is CASSSSGRNTDTQYF. The CDR3 nucleotides are TGCGCCAGCAGCTCTAGCGGGAGGAACACAGATACGCAGTATTTT.

This clone is a singleton in its sample. The chain has TRBV4-2 and TRBJ1-1, with TRBD1 identical over 7 bases. The length of the CDR3 is 18 residues. CDR1 and CDR2 (germline): LGHNA, YNFKEQ. The junction had 15 bases not matched to a gene; V was cut back by 5 bases and J by 0 bases. CDR3 loop: CASSEGTERVLMNTEAFF. CDR3 nucleotide sequence: TGTGCCAGCAGCGAGGGGACAGAGAGAGTCTTGATGAACACTGAAGCTTTCTTT.

The chain employs TRBV10-3 and TRBJ1-3; D remains ambiguous. V lost 7 bases, J lost 0 bases, and 22 bases lay in between. CDR3 size: 18 residues. CDR1 is ENHRY and CDR2 is SYGVKD in the germline V gene. CDR3 in amino acids: CAINQDPDQDHSGNTIYF. In nucleotides, the CDR3 is TGTGCCATCAATCAGGATCCAGACCAAGACCACTCTGGAAACACCATATATTTT.